One and the same sample provided the 18 T cell receptor beta chains below, sequenced in a study of PD-1 blockade in classical Hodgkin lymphoma. All patients experienced relapse after autologous stem cell transplantation, and brentuximab vedotin exposure was variable. TCRdb's copy holds only in-frame clones and misses some; the assay was immunoSEQ multiplex PCR. The repertoire consists of about 97,000 clones, with over 80% occurring once and the leading ten covering 12%. The starting material was peripheral blood mononuclear cells (PBMCs), obtained at baseline. The receptor set was obtained from a human donor with classical Hodgkin lymphoma.

The gene calls are TRBV6-6 and TRBJ1-3; 8 nucleotides align to TRBD1. Germline lookup yields CDR1 MNHNY and CDR2 SVGAGI (reference sequence). Unmatched junction bases numbered 7, after V lost 5 bases and J lost 1 base. The CDR3 is 16 amino acids. This CDR3 is CASSTTRGQSGNTIYF. Written as DNA, the CDR3 is TGTGCCAGCAGTACTACCAGGGGGCAATCTGGAAACACCATATATTTT.

This chain uses TRBV29-1 with TRBJ1-2, with no clear D. Deletions cut 5 bases from V and 6 bases from J, with 22 bases between. Per the germline V gene, CDR1 is SQVTM and CDR2 is ANQGSEA. The length of the CDR3 is 15 residues. The CDR3 reads CSVPMTGNLFNGYTF. The CDR3 DNA is TGCAGCGTTCCCATGACGGGGAACCTCTTTAATGGCTACACCTTC.

In this sample, this clone turned up a few times. The rearrangement links TRBV7-2 to TRBJ1-2; D is undetermined. The CDR3 runs to 12 residues. The ends were cut back, 0 bases at V and 7 bases at J, with 6 bases in the middle. The germline V gene has CDR1 SGHTA and CDR2 FQGNSA. This chain's CDR3 is CASSLAGSGYTF. The CDR3 bases are TGTGCCAGCAGCTTAGCTGGTAGTGGCTACACCTTC.

The rearrangement uses TRBV6-6 and TRBJ1-1; D gene ambiguous. The CDR3 runs 13 residues. The V end lost 2 bases, the J end lost 7 bases, and 11 bases lay between the germline ends. In germline, CDR1 is MNHNY, CDR2 SVGAGI (reference sequence). In DNA, the CDR3 is TGTGCCAGCAGTTACGTTCGAGGGAGTGAAGCTTTCTTT. It specifies CASSYVRGSEAFF.

The chain carries TRBV5-1 and TRBJ1-1; no reliable D call. V was cut by 0 bases and J by 1 base, with 10 bases left in between. There are 15 residues in the CDR3. Germline CDR1 is SGHRS and CDR2 is YFSETQ. Here the CDR3 reads CASSLVRTGNTEAFF. DNA for the CDR3: TGCGCCAGCAGCTTGGTTCGGACGGGGAACACTGAAGCTTTCTTT. The whole variable domain, remainder taken from reference TRBV5-1 and TRBJ1-1, is KAGVTQTPRYLIKTRGQQVTLSCSPISGHRSVSWYQQTPGQGLQFLFEYFSETQRNKGNFPGRFSGRQFSNSRSEMNVSTLELGDSALYLCASSLVRTGNTEAFFGQGTRLTVV.

The chain employs TRBV6-6 and TRBJ2-1; TRBD1 aligns across 10 bases. Germline-derived CDR1 and CDR2 are MNHNY and SVGAGI (reference sequence). V gave up 8 bases and J gave up 8 bases; unmatched junction bases: 15. The CDR3 runs to 16 residues. CDR3 nucleotides: TGTGCCAGCTACCCCCATGGGACAGGGGTTCGCGATGAGCAGTTCTTC. Its translation is CASYPHGTGVRDEQFF.

The rearrangement uses TRBV5-1 and TRBJ2-7, with 7 bases that match TRBD1. J was trimmed by 1 base and V by 2 bases; bases with no gene match: 15. Germline-derived CDR1 and CDR2 are SGHRS and YFSETQ. The CDR3 covers 18 residues. Here the CDR3 reads CASSFRSPGTERSYEQYF. The DNA for the CDR3 is TGCGCCAGCAGCTTTCGTTCCCCCGGGACAGAGAGATCCTACGAGCAGTACTTC.

This clone was recorded a few times. The rearrangement uses TRBV7-3 and TRBJ2-5, with D unclear. The V end was cut by 1 base, the J end by 5 bases, with 8 bases between. There are 13 residues in the CDR3. The germline CDR1 and CDR2 sequences are SGHTA and FQGTGA. The CDR3 DNA is TGTGCCAGCAGCTTAAGCCTGGGGGAGACCCAGTACTTC. It yields the protein CASSLSLGETQYF. The complete variable domain, with remaining parts taken from reference TRBV7-3 and TRBJ2-5, reads GAGVSQTPSNKVTEKGKYVELRCDPISGHTALYWYRQSLGQGPEFLIYFQGTGAADDSGLPNDRFFAVRPEGSVSTLKIQRTERGDSAVYLCASSLSLGETQYFGPGTRLLVL.

The chain combines TRBV6-4 with TRBJ2-6; TRBD2 agrees at 7 bases. This CDR3 has 15 amino acids. CDR1 is MRHNA, CDR2 SNTAGT, per germline. After removal of 5 bases from V and 4 bases from J, the junction contained 5 bases not matched to a gene. This CDR3 is CASSREAAGANVLTF. The DNA for the CDR3 is TGTGCCAGCAGTCGGGAGGCAGCCGGGGCCAACGTCCTGACTTTC.

The CDR3 region is CASSLARNTDTQYF. The CDR3 DNA reads as TGTGCCAGCAGCTTAGCACGAAACACAGATACGCAGTATTTT. This chain uses TRBV7-2 with TRBJ2-3; no firm D call. CDR1 is SGHTA, CDR2 FQGNSA, per germline. The CDR3 runs to 14 residues. The V and J ends lost 0 bases and 2 bases respectively, with 6 bases between them.

The chain carries TRBV6-5 and TRBJ1-4; D gene ambiguous. This CDR3 is built from 14 residues. Germline values: CDR1 MNHEY, CDR2 SVGAGI. The V end lost 6 bases, the J end lost 0 bases, and 8 bases lay between the germline ends. The CDR3 region is CASSPTPTNEKLFF. In DNA form, the CDR3 reads TGTGCCAGCAGCCCGACACCAACTAATGAAAAACTGTTTTTT.

The chain employs TRBV11-2 and TRBJ1-1; the match to TRBD1 covers 8 bases. V gave up 5 bases and J gave up 3 bases; unmatched junction bases: 8. There are 15 residues in the CDR3. Per germline, CDR1 SGHAT and CDR2 FQNNGV. The CDR3 nucleotides read TGTGCCAGCAGCACCCGGACAGGGAAGGACACTGAAGCTTTCTTT. It codes for CASSTRTGKDTEAFF.

The chain joins TRBV5-1 to TRBJ2-5; D is undetermined. The germline V and J ends were trimmed by 4 bases and 0 bases, with 1 base remaining between them. The CDR3 spans 11 residues. The germline V gene has CDR1 SGHRS and CDR2 YFSETQ. The DNA for the CDR3 is TGCGCCAGCAGCAACCAAGAGACCCAGTACTTC. Translated, it gives CASSNQETQYF.

This clone was detected only once. The chain couples TRBV7-2 to TRBJ1-5; D not certain. The CDR3 is made up of 15 amino acids. V dropped 1 base and J dropped 0 bases, with 7 bases sitting between them. Germline V gene sequence: CDR1 SGHTA, CDR2 FQGNSA. CDR3 coding DNA: TGTGCCAGCAGCTTAGGGCAGGCTAGCAATCAGCCCCAGCATTTT. Protein sequence: CASSLGQASNQPQHF.

The gene calls are TRBV19 and TRBJ2-1; D call uncertain. Germline V gene lookup returns CDR1 LNHDA and CDR2 SQIVND (reference sequence). This CDR3 is 16 amino acids long. Trimming shortened V by 4 bases and J by 0 bases, and 13 bases separated the two germline ends. The CDR3 here is CASSSLSGRSYNEQFF. The CDR3 nucleotides read TGTGCCAGTAGTAGTCTGTCAGGTCGCTCCTACAATGAGCAGTTCTTC.

CDR3 in DNA: TGTGCCAGCTGGCCTAGCGGGACCACCGGGGAGCTGTTTTTT. It translates to CASWPSGTTGELFF. The V call is TRBV6-5, the J call TRBJ2-2; 9 nucleotides agree with TRBD2. Germline values: CDR1 MNHEY, CDR2 SVGAGI. The CDR3 totals 14 residues. The J segment lost 4 bases and the V segment lost 8 bases, leaving 5 bases of the junction unmatched.

V and J are TRBV10-3 and TRBJ1-4, with no clear D. Germline loops: CDR1 ENHRY, CDR2 SYGVKD. Trimming shortened V by 10 bases and J by 5 bases, and 14 bases separated the two germline ends. The CDR3 is made up of 13 amino acids. The CDR3: CATGSLPNEKLFF. CDR3 sequence (DNA): TGTGCCACCGGCTCCCTTCCAAATGAAAAACTGTTTTTT.

This clone was found once. This chain links TRBV7-6 with TRBJ2-1; D gene ambiguous. The CDR3 covers 15 residues. Germline lookup yields CDR1 SGHVS and CDR2 FNYEAQ. Deletions cut 5 bases from V and 0 bases from J, with 11 bases between. This CDR3 is CASSRAPDSYNEQFF. CDR3 bases: TGTGCCAGCAGCCGAGCGCCAGACTCCTACAATGAGCAGTTCTTC. Complete variable domain (other parts from reference TRBV7-6 and TRBJ2-1): GAGVSQSPRYKVTKRGQDVALRCDPISGHVSLYWYRQALGQGPEFLTYFNYEAQQDKSGLPNDRFSAERPEGSISTLTIQRTEQRDSAMYRCASSRAPDSYNEQFFGPGTRLTVL.